This T cell receptor (beta chain) was sequenced during a study of CD8 T cells in ankylosing spondylitis (dated by TCRdb to 2016 to 2017). Looking at the study overall: The study profiled T cell receptor beta repertoires in healthy donors and ankylosing spondylitis patients to find disease-linked TCR variants. In total, the full study cohort was made up of some 100 healthy donors and 25 ankylosing spondylitis patients. Samples of peripheral blood were taken, and for ankylosing spondylitis patients, synovial fluid was collected as well.

TCRdb records Illumina HiSeq 2500 as the sequencer. Quantitative 5'-RACE with molecular barcodes was used to prepare TCR beta libraries. In the authors' own workflow: Disease-linked TCR variants were identified with a new computational method built on a probabilistic model of VDJ rearrangement. TCRdb reprocessing: public reads trimmed at Q25 with fastp, clones called with MiXCR, in-frame beta chains kept. Rows matching on CDR3 protein sequence are summarized as one entry with the most common DNA and genes. TCRdb, rather than the study authors, made the V and J calls. Here the sample has a few hundred thousand distinct CDR3 sequences; approximately 20% occur a single time. The ten biggest clones cover around 7.8% of the sample. Overall study results and their limits: Some of the motif variants had been reported before in the synovial fluid and blood of reactive arthritis patients, a finding that suggests common disease-initiation mechanisms. In peripheral blood, the disease-linked clones were found at relatively low frequencies and had a CD8+ phenotype. A TCR beta motif made up of eight highly homologous amino acid variants appeared to be characteristic of blood from ankylosing spondylitis patients. The disease-linked clones were reported to be significantly enriched in matched synovial fluid samples from ankylosing spondylitis patients.

The trim is 6 bases for V and 11 bases for J, with a gap of 14 bases between the germline ends. CDR1 and CDR2 are read off the germline V gene as SGHDN and FVKESK. Inclusive of the bounding cysteine and phenylalanine, the CDR3 is 12 residues long. The CDR3 DNA has 36 bases and is translated from base 1. As regards this clonotype: Its antigen is unknown. The input lacks base qualities; no much larger clone sits a single base away.

This clonotype originated in a male donor with ankylosing spondylitis or in good health (not recorded which). The chain is assembled from TRBV14 and TRBJ2-1, with TRBD2 as a weak D call on 5 bases. The specimen was blood, either unsorted or a sorted T cell fraction (not recorded which). CDR3 sequence: CASSPDSRKQFF. Here is the DNA: TGTGCCAGCAGTCCGGACTCCCGAAAGCAGTTCTTC.